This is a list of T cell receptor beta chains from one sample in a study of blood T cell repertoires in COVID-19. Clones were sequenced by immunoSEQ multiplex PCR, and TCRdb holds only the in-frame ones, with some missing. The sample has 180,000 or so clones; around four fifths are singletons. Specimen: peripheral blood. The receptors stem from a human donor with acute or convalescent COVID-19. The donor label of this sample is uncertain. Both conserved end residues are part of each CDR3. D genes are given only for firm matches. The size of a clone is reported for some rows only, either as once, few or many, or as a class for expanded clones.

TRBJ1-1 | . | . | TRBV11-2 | CASSSAWSGRNTEAFF | TGTGCCAGCAGCTCCGCTTGGTCGGGGAGGAACACTGAAGCTTTCTTT
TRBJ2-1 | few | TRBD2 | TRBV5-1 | CASSLRGLGLDEQFF | TGCGCCAGCAGCTTGCGAGGACTAGGTTTAGATGAGCAGTTCTTC
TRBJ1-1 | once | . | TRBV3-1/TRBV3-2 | CASSQEGRENTEAFF | TGTGCCAGCAGCCAAGAAGGTCGGGAGAACACTGAAGCTTTCTTT
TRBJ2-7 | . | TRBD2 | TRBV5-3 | CARSSRLAREQYF | TGTGCCAGAAGCTCCCGACTAGCGCGGGAGCAGTACTTC
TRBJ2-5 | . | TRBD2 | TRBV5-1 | CATRGAGDRETQYF | TGCGCCACCCGAGGAGCGGGAGATCGGGAGACCCAGTACTTC
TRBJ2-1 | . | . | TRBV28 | CASSLDSYNEQFF | TGTGCCAGCAGCCTTGACAGCTACAATGAGCAGTTCTTC
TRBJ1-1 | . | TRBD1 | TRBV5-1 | CASSGQGDTEAFF | TGCGCCAGCAGTGGGCAGGGGGACACTGAAGCTTTCTTT
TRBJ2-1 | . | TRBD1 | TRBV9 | CASSLRTGSYNEQFF | TGTGCCAGCAGCCTCAGGACAGGCTCCTACAATGAGCAGTTCTTC
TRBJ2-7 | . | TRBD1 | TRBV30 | CAWTAGTGGRDEQYF | TGTGCCTGGACCGCCGGGACAGGGGGCAGGGACGAGCAGTACTTC
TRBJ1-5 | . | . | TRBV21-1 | CASSTGWGDNQPQHF | TGTGCCAGCAGCACCGGGTGGGGGGACAATCAGCCCCAGCATTTT
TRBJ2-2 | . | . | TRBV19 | CASKAALLNTGELFF | TGTGCCAGTAAGGCGGCGTTACTTAACACCGGGGAGCTGTTTTTT
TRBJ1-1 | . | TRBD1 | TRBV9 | CASSVRGESSTEAFF | TGTGCCAGCAGCGTCAGGGGGGAGTCGAGCACTGAAGCTTTCTTT
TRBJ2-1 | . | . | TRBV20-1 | CSARDTHEQFF | TGCAGTGCGAGGGACACCCATGAGCAGTTCTTC
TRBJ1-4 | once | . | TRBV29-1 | CSIPRGEKLFF | TGCAGTATCCCTCGGGGTGAAAAACTGTTTTTT
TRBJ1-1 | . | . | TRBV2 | CASTKGQRMNTEAFF | TGTGCCAGCACGAAAGGACAGAGAATGAACACTGAAGCTTTCTTT
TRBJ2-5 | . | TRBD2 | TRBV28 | CASSPGLIQETQYF | TGTGCCAGCAGTCCGGGACTAATACAAGAGACCCAGTACTTC
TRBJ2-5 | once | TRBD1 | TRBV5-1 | CASSLGQAPGRETQYF | TGCGCCAGCAGCCTTGGACAGGCCCCTGGGCGGGAGACCCAGTACTTC
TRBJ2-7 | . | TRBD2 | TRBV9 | CASSVGSGTSGTEQYF | TGTGCCAGCAGCGTAGGTTCCGGGACTAGCGGGACCGAGCAGTACTTC
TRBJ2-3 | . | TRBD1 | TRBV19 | CASSIDRGHGNTQYF | TGTGCCAGTAGTATAGATAGGGGGCATGGAAATACGCAGTATTTT
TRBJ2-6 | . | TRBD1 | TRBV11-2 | CASSQGQGASGANVLTF | TGTGCCAGCAGCCAGGGACAGGGGGCTTCTGGGGCCAACGTCCTGACTTTC
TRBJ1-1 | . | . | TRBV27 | CASSPRVGQLNTEAFF | TGTGCCAGCAGTCCAAGGGTAGGACAGCTGAACACTGAAGCTTTCTTT
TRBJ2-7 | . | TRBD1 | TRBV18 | CASSPSRGLEQYF | TGTGCCAGCTCACCATCCAGGGGGCTTGAGCAGTACTTC
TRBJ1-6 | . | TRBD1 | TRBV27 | CASSSRGNNSPLHF | TGTGCCAGCAGTTCCAGGGGGAATAATTCACCCCTCCACTTT
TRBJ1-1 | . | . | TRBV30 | CAWNPTGHNTEAFF | TGTGCCTGGAACCCGACAGGCCACAACACTGAAGCTTTCTTT
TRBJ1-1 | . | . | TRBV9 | CASSVEPTGTEAFF | TGTGCCAGCAGCGTAGAACCCACTGGCACTGAAGCTTTCTTT
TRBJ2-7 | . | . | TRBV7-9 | CASSLARGQFLIYEQYF | TGTGCCAGCAGCTTAGCCCGAGGACAGTTCTTGATCTACGAGCAGTACTTC
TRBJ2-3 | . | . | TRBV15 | CATSRDRSGYTDTQYF | TGTGCCACCAGCAGAGATCGTAGCGGATACACAGATACGCAGTATTTT
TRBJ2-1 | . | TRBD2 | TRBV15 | CATSSPRLAGTYEQFF | TGTGCCACCAGCAGTCCCCGGCTAGCGGGTACGTATGAGCAGTTCTTC
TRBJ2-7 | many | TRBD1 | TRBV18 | CASSPATGGGEQYF | TGTGCCAGCTCACCAGCCACAGGGGGTGGCGAGCAGTACTTC
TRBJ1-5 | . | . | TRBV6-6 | CASSPDRLSNQPQHF | TGTGCCAGCAGTCCCGACAGGCTTAGCAATCAGCCCCAGCATTTT
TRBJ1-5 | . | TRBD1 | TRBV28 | CASSFRSWTGGLQPQHF | TGTGCCAGCAGCTTTCGATCCTGGACAGGGGGCTTGCAGCCCCAGCATTTT
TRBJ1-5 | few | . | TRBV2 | CASSADIQPQHF | TGTGCCAGCAGCGCAGACATCCAGCCCCAGCATTTT
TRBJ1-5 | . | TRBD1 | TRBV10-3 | CAISAGTANQPQHF | TGTGCCATCAGTGCCGGGACAGCAAATCAGCCCCAGCATTTT
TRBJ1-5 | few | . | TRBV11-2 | CASSFSDSNQPQHF | TGTGCCAGCAGCTTTAGTGATAGCAATCAGCCCCAGCATTTT
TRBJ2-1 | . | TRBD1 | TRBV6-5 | CASSNPGGEQFF | TGTGCCAGCAGCAACCCAGGGGGTGAGCAGTTCTTC
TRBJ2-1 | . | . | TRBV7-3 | CASSSRPNGNYNEQFF | TGTGCCAGCAGCTCCCGACCCAACGGGAATTACAATGAGCAGTTCTTC
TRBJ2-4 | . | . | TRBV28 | CASSLTVEVIQYF | TGTGCCAGCAGTTTGACGGTCGAGGTTATTCAGTACTTC